This record covers a single TCR beta chain. Its antigen remains unknown. The sample is drawn from a study of shared clonotypes between healthy human individuals. CD45RO-negative CD8 cells positively selected for CCR7 made up the naive population, which excluded terminally differentiated effector memory CD45RA+ cells. Using immunoSEQ multiplex PCR, the repertoire was profiled, and TCRdb retains in-frame clones only, with some absent. Among approximately 1.9 million clones, 93% were seen once, and the ten largest hold less than 2%. The study, taken as a whole, reports: Clonotypes shared by all four donors outscored non-shared clonotypes in generation probability. In a handful of donors, around 5% of naive CD4 clonotypes appeared in common. The rarefaction results pointed to incomplete sorted-subset sequencing despite large depth. Estimated clonotype richness was generally higher in naive than memory subsets.

The CDR3 has 13 residues. V lost 3 bases and J lost 7, with 12 bases in between. Per germline, CDR1 LGHNA and CDR2 YSLEER. Input material: naive CD8+ T cells from PBMCs. The gene calls are TRBV4-3 and TRBJ1-1; D not certain. This receptor was obtained from a man aged 18 to 30 in good health. Some clones in this sample may be carry-over from other donors' samples. In DNA, the CDR3 is TGCGCCAGCAGCCACCAGCCCGGGTATGAAGCTTTCTTT. Its protein is CASSHQPGYEAFF.